This T cell receptor (beta chain) stems from a study of blood T cell repertoires in COVID-19. Across the study: Sites in the United States, Italy and Spain provided acute and convalescent COVID-19 samples. Sample material is recorded as cDNA or gDNA derived from T cells, B-cell-depleted T cells, or PBMCs.

The method was immunoSEQ multiplex PCR; TCRdb's version includes in-frame clones alone and lacks a portion of them. The sample contains around 150,000 clones, approximately 80% of which appear only once. Trimming removed 4 bases at V and 5 bases at J, with 15 bases between. The CDR3 runs 16 residues. In germline, CDR1 is MNHEY, CDR2 SVGAGI. The TCR comes from a man in his 60s who had recovered from COVID-19. The sample was peripheral blood. This chain links TRBV6-5 with TRBJ1-6, with a weak D call TRBD1 (6 bases). The CDR3, as DNA: TGTGCCAGCAGTTTCACACAGGGATCCCATAATTCACCCCTCCACTTT. The encoded protein is CASSFTQGSHNSPLHF.